This note documents a single T cell receptor (beta chain) sequence. The record originates from a study of identical twins. This CDR3 is 14 amino acids long. The germline V and J ends were trimmed by 6 bases and 8 bases, with 19 bases remaining between them. CDR1 is DFQATT and CDR2 is SNEGSKA in the germline V gene (reference sequence). The cDNA had a unique molecular identifier and a template-switch universal primer site. TCRdb passed the 5' RACE reads through MiXCR, listing each CDR3 protein once. The table records about 240,000 distinct CDR3 sequences, approximately 11% of them present only once. These same data were also listed under a study on yellow fever vaccine responses in identical twins.

The J gene is TRBJ2-2, the V gene TRBV20-1; TRBD2 is a possible D gene (7 bases). The clonotype was recovered from a woman aged 18-35 years in good health. The specimen was memory (CD45RO+) T cells sorted from blood. CDR3 amino acids: CSANKGGARGELFF. CDR3 bases: TGCAGTGCGAACAAGGGGGGGGCAAGGGGGGAGCTGTTTTTT.